The 20 T cell receptor beta chains presented below share a single source sample, sequenced in a study of beta chain features in type 1 diabetes. Study results and limitations: When Type 1 diabetes patients were examined, their TCRB CDR3s proved moderately but significantly shorter in all four CD4+ subsets.

No antigen has been identified for these receptors. All of the isolated RNA was reverse transcribed, so expressed TCRB transcripts were sequenced. Clones were read by immunoSEQ multiplex PCR, and TCRdb kept only the in-frame ones, dropping some. The repertoire has hundreds of thousands of clones, about 15% of them found once; the top ten carry roughly 0.015%. Sequencing input: naive CD4+ T cells from blood. All receptors come from a man between 18 and 29 years old with type 1 diabetes.

Only a few counts were recorded for this clone. The chain has TRBV4-3 and TRBJ2-3; maybe TRBD2 (7 bases). The CDR3 spans 15 residues. Germline V gene data show CDR1 as LGHNA and CDR2 as YSLEER. The V end lost 4 bases, the J end lost 9 bases, and 20 bases lay between the germline ends. CDR3 region: CASSPLVRGQGTQYF. In DNA, the CDR3 is TGCGCCAGCAGCCCGTTAGTGCGGGGGCAGGGCACGCAGTATTTT.

The chain is built from TRBV7-2 and TRBJ2-7, with 7 bases matching TRBD2. Germline CDR1 reads SGHTA; CDR2 reads FQGNSA. The CDR3 is 15 residues long. J was trimmed by 3 bases and V by 1 base; bases with no gene match: 6. The DNA of the CDR3 is TGTGCCAGCAGCTTAGGTAGGACTAGATTCTACGAGCAGTACTTC. It yields the protein CASSLGRTRFYEQYF.

This clone was detected a few times. This chain uses TRBV2 with TRBJ1-1, with D possibly matching TRBD1 (6 bases). The CDR3 runs to 15 residues. Deletions cut 8 bases from V and 6 bases from J, with 22 bases between. In germline, CDR1 is SNHLY, CDR2 FYNNEI. The CDR3: CASQNLGQPDAEAFF. The DNA for the CDR3 is TGTGCCAGCCAAAACCTCGGACAGCCCGACGCTGAAGCTTTCTTT.

J is TRBJ2-1 and V is TRBV5-1, with D perhaps TRBD1 (6 bases). V shed 1 base and J shed 11 bases, with 13 bases lying between them. Germline CDR1 is SGHRS and CDR2 is YFSETQ. The CDR3 is 13 residues long. CDR3 nucleotide sequence: TGCGCCAGCAGCTTGAGATCAGGGGACAAGCAGTTCTTC. Translating gives CASSLRSGDKQFF.

This chain connects TRBV7-2 to TRBJ1-2; no clear D. Germline V gene lookup returns CDR1 SGHTA and CDR2 FQGNSA. The germline V and J ends were trimmed by 5 bases and 5 bases, with 12 bases remaining between them. CDR3 length equals 13 residues. The DNA of the CDR3 is TGTGCCAGCAGCGCTTCCCCGGTGTATGGCTACACCTTC. Translated, it gives CASSASPVYGYTF.

The V call is TRBV30, the J call TRBJ2-3, with D uncertain. Germline V gene sequence: CDR1 GTSNPN, CDR2 SVGIG (reference sequence). This CDR3 is built from 12 residues. Trimming cost V 0 bases and J 4 bases, with 5 bases left between them. For the CDR3, the DNA is TGTGCCTGGAGTGTAACTTCAGATACGCAGTATTTT. Encoded protein: CAWSVTSDTQYF.

The gene calls are TRBV29-1 and TRBJ2-1; 9 bases are a match to TRBD1. V gave up 3 bases and J gave up 3 bases; unmatched junction bases: 3. Per germline, CDR1 SQVTM and CDR2 ANQGSEA. The CDR3 covers 14 residues. The CDR3 DNA follows: TGCAGCGTTGAGGGACAGGGACGCTACAATGAGCAGTTCTTC. It specifies CSVEGQGRYNEQFF.

This clone was counted between two and nine times. V gene TRBV7-2 combines with J gene TRBJ1-1; 7 bases are shared with TRBD1. Germline trimming cut 4 bases from V and 1 base from J; bases unmatched to any gene: 0. Germline V lookup: CDR1 SGHTA, CDR2 FQGNSA. The CDR3 is 13 residues long. CDR3 region: CASSWDRNTEAFF. Here the CDR3 DNA reads TGTGCCAGCAGCTGGGACAGGAACACTGAAGCTTTCTTT.

The V gene is TRBV27, the J gene TRBJ2-3; D is ambiguous. CDR1 MNHEY and CDR2 SMNVEV come from the germline V gene (reference sequence). Trimming stripped 8 bases from V and 0 bases from J, with 12 bases between. The CDR3 is 14 amino acids. The CDR3 region is CASRYTGSTDTQYF. The CDR3 DNA reads TGTGCCAGCCGATATACCGGGAGCACAGATACGCAGTATTTT.

This clone was seen a handful of times. The chain joins TRBV19 to TRBJ2-3; no clear D. The V gene lost 6 bases and the J gene lost 1 base, with 8 bases spanning the gap. This CDR3 spans 13 amino acids. Germline loops: CDR1 LNHDA, CDR2 SQIVND (reference sequence). The CDR3 nucleotides are TGTGCCAGTAGGCGGCCCGGCACAGATACGCAGTATTTT. This translates into CASRRPGTDTQYF.

The rearrangement links TRBV18 to TRBJ2-3, with D uncertain. Germline-derived CDR1 and CDR2 are KGHSH and LQKENI. This CDR3 is built from 12 residues. V was clipped by 2 bases and J by 5 bases, with 5 bases between them. CDR3 DNA: TGTGCCAGCTCACCAGCCAGAGATACGCAGTATTTT. Its translation: CASSPARDTQYF.

CDR3 sequence (DNA): TGTGCCAGCAGCTTCGGGAGCTCCTACGAGCAGTACTTC. Translation gives CASSFGSSYEQYF. The rearrangement uses TRBV13 and TRBJ2-7; a possible D gene is TRBD2 (6 bases). The germline V gene has CDR1 PRHDT and CDR2 FYEKMQ (reference sequence). This CDR3 contains 13 residues. Trimming took 3 bases from V and 0 from J, leaving 6 bases between them.

The rearrangement links TRBV5-1 to TRBJ2-3, with a weak D call TRBD1 (5 bases). Trimming removed 0 bases from V and 6 bases from J, with 11 bases in between. This CDR3 contains 14 residues. Per germline, CDR1 SGHRS and CDR2 YFSETQ. CDR3: CASSLVQGSDTQYF. The CDR3 bases are TGCGCCAGCAGCTTGGTGCAGGGTTCGGATACGCAGTATTTT. The whole variable domain, filled in from reference TRBV5-1 and TRBJ2-3, reads KAGVTQTPRYLIKTRGQQVTLSCSPISGHRSVSWYQQTPGQGLQFLFEYFSETQRNKGNFPGRFSGRQFSNSRSEMNVSTLELGDSALYLCASSLVQGSDTQYFGPGTRLTVL.

The chain links TRBV5-4 to TRBJ1-2, with 10 bases matching TRBD1. Germline CDR1 SGHNT, CDR2 YYREEE (reference sequence). V shed 4 bases and J 0 bases; nucleotides not matched to a gene: 3. CDR3 length: 15 residues. The CDR3 DNA follows: TGTGCCAGCAGCAGCGGGACAGGGGCTAACTATGGCTACACCTTC. It encodes CASSSGTGANYGYTF. Complete variable domain (other parts from reference TRBV5-4 and TRBJ1-2): ETGVTQSPTHLIKTRGQQVTLRCSSQSGHNTVSWYQQALGQGPQFIFQYYREEENGRGNFPPRFSGLQFPNYSSELNVNALELDDSALYLCASSSGTGANYGYTFGSGTRLTVV.

This clone was recorded a few times. Here the CDR3 DNA reads TGTGCCAGCAGCCCATTCAGATTTAGCGGGGGGGTCACAGATACGCAGTATTTT. It encodes CASSPFRFSGGVTDTQYF. The gene calls are TRBV7-2 and TRBJ2-3; TRBD2 aligns across 11 bases. CDR1 is SGHTA, CDR2 FQGNSA, per germline. The CDR3 length is 18 residues. V was pared by 5 bases and J by 2 bases, with 12 bases of the junction left unmatched.

This clone was picked up a small number of times. This chain joins TRBV6-4 and TRBJ1-1; tentative D call: TRBD1 (6 bases). The length of the CDR3 is 13 residues. With 0 bases removed from V and 9 bases from J, the gap between germline ends came to 11 bases. Germline loops: CDR1 MRHNA, CDR2 SNTAGT. The CDR3 region is CASSDSNREKAFF. In DNA, the CDR3 is TGTGCCAGCAGTGACTCGAACAGGGAAAAAGCTTTCTTT.

This clone was seen more than once but under ten times. The chain is built from TRBV29-1 and TRBJ2-5; D is ambiguous. The CDR3 has 12 amino acids. Germline CDR1 and CDR2: SQVTM and ANQGSEA. Trimming took off 4 bases at V and 9 bases at J, with 15 bases between the two ends. This chain's CDR3 is CSVVISESAQYF. Here the CDR3 DNA reads TGCAGCGTTGTTATATCAGAGAGCGCCCAGTACTTC.

The chain employs TRBV4-2 and TRBJ1-1; D unresolved. V was pared by 3 bases and J by 1 base, with 18 bases between. There are 17 residues in the CDR3. Per the germline V gene, CDR1 is LGHNA and CDR2 is YNFKEQ. The DNA for the CDR3 is TGTGCCAGCAGCCAGGAATTGCTCGGGTCCTGGAACACTGAAGCTTTCTTT. Encoded protein: CASSQELLGSWNTEAFF.

This clone has only a few counts. The chain has TRBV5-1 and TRBJ1-2; 8 bases are shared with TRBD1. CDR1 and CDR2 (germline): SGHRS, YFSETQ. This CDR3 is built from 14 residues. Losses at the gene ends were 4 bases for V and 6 bases for J; bases not matched to a gene: 8. Written as DNA, the CDR3 is TGCGCCAGCAGCGAGTACAGGGGGGCACATGGCTACACCTTC. Its translation: CASSEYRGAHGYTF.

J is TRBJ1-5 and V is TRBV4-1; perhaps TRBD1 as D (5 bases). Trimming removed 2 bases from V and 2 bases from J, with 10 bases in between. CDR3 length: 15 amino acids. Germline CDR1 and CDR2: MGHRA and YSYEKL. CDR3: CASSQPGQGNQPQHF. In nucleotides, the CDR3 is TGCGCCAGCAGCCAACCCGGACAAGGCAATCAGCCCCAGCATTTT.